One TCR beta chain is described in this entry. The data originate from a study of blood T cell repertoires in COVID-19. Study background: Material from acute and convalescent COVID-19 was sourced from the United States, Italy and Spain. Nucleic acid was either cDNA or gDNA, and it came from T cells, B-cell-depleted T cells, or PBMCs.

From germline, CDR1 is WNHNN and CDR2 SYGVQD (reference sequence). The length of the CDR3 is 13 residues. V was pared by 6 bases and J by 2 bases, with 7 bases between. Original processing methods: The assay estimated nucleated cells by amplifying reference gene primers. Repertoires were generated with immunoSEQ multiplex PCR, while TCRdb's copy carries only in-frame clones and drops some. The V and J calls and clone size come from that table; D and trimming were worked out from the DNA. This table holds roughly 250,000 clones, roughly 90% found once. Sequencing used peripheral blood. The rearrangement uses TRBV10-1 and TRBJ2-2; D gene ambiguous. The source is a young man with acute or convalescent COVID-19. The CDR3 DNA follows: TGCGCCAGCAGCGTGACTAACACCGGGGAGCTGTTTTTT. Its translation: CASSVTNTGELFF.